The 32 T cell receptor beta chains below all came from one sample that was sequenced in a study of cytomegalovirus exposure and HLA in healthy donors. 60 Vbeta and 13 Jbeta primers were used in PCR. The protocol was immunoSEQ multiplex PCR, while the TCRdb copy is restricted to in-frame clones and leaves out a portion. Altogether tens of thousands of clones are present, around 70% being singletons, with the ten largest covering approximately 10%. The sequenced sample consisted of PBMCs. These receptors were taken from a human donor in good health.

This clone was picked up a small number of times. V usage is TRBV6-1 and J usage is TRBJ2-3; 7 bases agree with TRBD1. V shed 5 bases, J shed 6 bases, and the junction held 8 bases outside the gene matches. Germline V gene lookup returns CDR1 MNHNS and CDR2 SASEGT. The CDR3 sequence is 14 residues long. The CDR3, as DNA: TGTGCCAGCAGTCTCCCTAAGGGGGCCGATACGCAGTATTTT. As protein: CASSLPKGADTQYF.

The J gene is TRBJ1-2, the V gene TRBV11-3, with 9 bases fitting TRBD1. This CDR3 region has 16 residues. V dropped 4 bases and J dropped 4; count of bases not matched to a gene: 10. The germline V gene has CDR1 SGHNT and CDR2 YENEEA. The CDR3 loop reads CASSSANGQGSYGYTF. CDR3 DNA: TGTGCCAGCAGCTCTGCTAACGGACAGGGGAGCTATGGCTACACCTTC.

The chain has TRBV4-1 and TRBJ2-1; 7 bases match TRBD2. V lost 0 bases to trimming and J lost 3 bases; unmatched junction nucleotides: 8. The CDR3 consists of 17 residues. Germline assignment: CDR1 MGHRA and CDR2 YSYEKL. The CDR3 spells CASSQDTGRSDYNEQFF. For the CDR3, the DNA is TGCGCCAGCAGCCAAGATACCGGGAGGAGTGACTACAATGAGCAGTTCTTC.

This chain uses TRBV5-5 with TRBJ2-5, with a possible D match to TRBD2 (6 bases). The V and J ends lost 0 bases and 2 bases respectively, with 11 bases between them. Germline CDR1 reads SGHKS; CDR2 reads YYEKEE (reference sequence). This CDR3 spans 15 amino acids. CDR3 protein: CASSLGGTKQETQYF. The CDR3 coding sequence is TGTGCCAGCAGCTTGGGCGGGACCAAACAAGAGACCCAGTACTTC.

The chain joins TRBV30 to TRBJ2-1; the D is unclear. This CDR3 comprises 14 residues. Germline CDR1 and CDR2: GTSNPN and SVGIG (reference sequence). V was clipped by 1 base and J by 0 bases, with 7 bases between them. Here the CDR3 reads CAWSDSDSYNEQFF. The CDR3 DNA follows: TGTGCCTGGAGTGACAGTGACTCCTACAATGAGCAGTTCTTC.

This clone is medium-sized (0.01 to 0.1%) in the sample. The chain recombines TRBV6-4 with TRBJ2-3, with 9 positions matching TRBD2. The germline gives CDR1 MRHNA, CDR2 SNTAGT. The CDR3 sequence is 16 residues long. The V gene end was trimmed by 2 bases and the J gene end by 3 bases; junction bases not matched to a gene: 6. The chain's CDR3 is CASSDRASGMTDTQYF. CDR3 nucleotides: TGTGCCAGCAGTGACAGGGCTAGCGGGATGACAGATACGCAGTATTTT.

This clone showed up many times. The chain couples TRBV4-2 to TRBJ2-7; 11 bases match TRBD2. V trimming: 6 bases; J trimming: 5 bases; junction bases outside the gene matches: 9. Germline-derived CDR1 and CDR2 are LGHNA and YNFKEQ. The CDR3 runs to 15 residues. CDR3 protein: CASSSLAGGFDEQYF. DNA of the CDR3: TGTGCCAGCAGTTCCTTAGCGGGAGGGTTCGACGAGCAGTACTTC.

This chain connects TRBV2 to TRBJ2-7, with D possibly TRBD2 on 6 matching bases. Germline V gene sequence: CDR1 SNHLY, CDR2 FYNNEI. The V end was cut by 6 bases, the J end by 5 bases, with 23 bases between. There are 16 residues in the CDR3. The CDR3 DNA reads TGTGCCAGCAGCCTGGACTATATAGGGGTCGTGGACGAGCAGTACTTC. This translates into CASSLDYIGVVDEQYF.

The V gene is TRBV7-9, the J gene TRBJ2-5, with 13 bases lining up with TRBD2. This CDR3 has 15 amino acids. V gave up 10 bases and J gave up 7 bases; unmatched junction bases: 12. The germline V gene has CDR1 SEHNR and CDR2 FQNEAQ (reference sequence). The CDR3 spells CATLGTSGMTPTQYF. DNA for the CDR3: TGTGCCACCCTCGGGACTAGCGGGATGACTCCGACCCAGTACTTC.

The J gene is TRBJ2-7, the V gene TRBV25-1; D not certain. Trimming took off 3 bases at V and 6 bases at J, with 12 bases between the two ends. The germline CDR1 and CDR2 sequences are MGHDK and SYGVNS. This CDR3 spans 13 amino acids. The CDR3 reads CASSEVPAGEQYF. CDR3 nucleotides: TGTGCCAGCAGTGAGGTCCCGGCAGGCGAGCAGTACTTC.

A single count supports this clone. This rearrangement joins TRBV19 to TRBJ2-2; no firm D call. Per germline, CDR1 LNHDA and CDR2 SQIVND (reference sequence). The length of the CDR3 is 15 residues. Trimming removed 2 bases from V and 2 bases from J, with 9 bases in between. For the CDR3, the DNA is TGTGCCAGTAGTATAATGCGTCACAACACCGGGGAGCTGTTTTTT. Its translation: CASSIMRHNTGELFF.

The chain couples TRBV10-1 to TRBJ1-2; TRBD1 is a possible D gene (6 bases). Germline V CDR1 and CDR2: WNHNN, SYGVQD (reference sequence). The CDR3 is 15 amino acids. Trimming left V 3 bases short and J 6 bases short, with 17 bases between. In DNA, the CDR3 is TGCGCCAGCAGTGACCGGGCGGACAGCAGAAATGGCTACACCTTC. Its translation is CASSDRADSRNGYTF.

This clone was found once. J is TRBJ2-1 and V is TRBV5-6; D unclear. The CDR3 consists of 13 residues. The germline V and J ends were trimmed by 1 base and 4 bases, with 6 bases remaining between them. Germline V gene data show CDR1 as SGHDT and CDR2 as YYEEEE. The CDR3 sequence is CASSLTLYNEQFF. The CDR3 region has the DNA TGTGCCAGCAGCTTGACTCTTTACAATGAGCAGTTCTTC. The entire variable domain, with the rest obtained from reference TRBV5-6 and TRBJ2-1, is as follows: DAGVTQSPTHLIKTRGQQVTLRCSPKSGHDTVSWYQQALGQGPQFIFQYYEEEERQRGNFPDRFSGHQFPNYSSELNVNALLLGDSALYLCASSLTLYNEQFFGPGTRLTVL.

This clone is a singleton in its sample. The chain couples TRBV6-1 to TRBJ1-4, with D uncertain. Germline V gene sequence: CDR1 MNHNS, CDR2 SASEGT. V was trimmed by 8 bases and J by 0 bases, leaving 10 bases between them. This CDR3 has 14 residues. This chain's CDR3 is CASRRGSTNEKLFF. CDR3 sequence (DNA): TGTGCCAGCCGGCGGGGTTCAACTAATGAAAAACTGTTTTTT.

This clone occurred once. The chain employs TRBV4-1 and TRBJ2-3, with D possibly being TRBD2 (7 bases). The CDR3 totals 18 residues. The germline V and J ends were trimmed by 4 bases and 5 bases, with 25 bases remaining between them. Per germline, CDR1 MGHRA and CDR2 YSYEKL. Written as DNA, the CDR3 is TGCGCCAGCAGCCCCTATAGAGGGGGAATAGCGGGTCTAGATACGCAGTATTTT. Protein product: CASSPYRGGIAGLDTQYF.

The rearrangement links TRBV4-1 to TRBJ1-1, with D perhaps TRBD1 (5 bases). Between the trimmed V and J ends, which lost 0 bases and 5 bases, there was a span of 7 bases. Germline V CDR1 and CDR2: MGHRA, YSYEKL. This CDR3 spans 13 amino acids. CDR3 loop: CASSQEGRTEAFF. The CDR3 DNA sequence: TGCGCCAGCAGCCAAGAGGGGCGAACTGAAGCTTTCTTT.

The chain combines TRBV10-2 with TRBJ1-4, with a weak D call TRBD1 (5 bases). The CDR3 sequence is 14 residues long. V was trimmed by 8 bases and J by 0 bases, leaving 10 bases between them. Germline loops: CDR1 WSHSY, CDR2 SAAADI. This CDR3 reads CASFGGATNEKLFF. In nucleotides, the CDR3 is TGCGCCAGCTTCGGAGGGGCAACTAATGAAAAACTGTTTTTT.

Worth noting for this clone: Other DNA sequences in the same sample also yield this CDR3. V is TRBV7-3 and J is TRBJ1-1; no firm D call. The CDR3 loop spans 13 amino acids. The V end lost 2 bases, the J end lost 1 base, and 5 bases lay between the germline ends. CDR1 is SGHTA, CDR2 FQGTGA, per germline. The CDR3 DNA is TGTGCCAGCAGCTTATCAGGGAACACTGAAGCTTTCTTT. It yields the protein CASSLSGNTEAFF. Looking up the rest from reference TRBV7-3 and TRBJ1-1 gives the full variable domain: GAGVSQTPSNKVTEKGKYVELRCDPISGHTALYWYRQSLGQGPEFLIYFQGTGAADDSGLPNDRFFAVRPEGSVSTLKIQRTERGDSAVYLCASSLSGNTEAFFGQGTRLTVV.

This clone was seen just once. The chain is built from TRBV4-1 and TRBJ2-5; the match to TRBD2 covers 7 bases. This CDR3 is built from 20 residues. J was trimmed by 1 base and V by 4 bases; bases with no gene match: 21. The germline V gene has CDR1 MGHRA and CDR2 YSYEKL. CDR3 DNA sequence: TGCGCCAGCAGCCCACTCCTGTGGGGCGGGAGTAACCCCGGCCAAGAGACCCAGTACTTC. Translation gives CASSPLLWGGSNPGQETQYF.

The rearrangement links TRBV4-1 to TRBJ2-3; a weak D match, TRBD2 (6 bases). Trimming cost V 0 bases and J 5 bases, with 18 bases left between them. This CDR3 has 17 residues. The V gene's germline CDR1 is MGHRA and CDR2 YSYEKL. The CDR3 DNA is TGCGCCAGCAGCCAAGATCTCCGGTCGGGGACTCGAGATACGCAGTATTTT. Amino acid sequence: CASSQDLRSGTRDTQYF.

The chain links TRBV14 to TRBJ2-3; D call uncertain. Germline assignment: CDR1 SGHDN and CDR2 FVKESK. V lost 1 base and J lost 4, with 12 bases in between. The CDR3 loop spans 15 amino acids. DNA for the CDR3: TGTGCCAGCAGCCAAGTTTTCGAGCCCTCAGATACGCAGTATTTT. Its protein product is CASSQVFEPSDTQYF.

CDR3 loop: CASSRTGEETQYF. Here the CDR3 DNA reads TGTGCCAGCAGCCGTACAGGGGAAGAGACCCAGTACTTC. The J gene is TRBJ2-5, the V gene TRBV7-9, with TRBD1 matching over 7 bases. This CDR3 region has 13 residues. V was clipped by 5 bases and J by 3 bases; unmatched bases: 3. The germline CDR1 and CDR2 sequences are SEHNR and FQNEAQ (reference sequence).

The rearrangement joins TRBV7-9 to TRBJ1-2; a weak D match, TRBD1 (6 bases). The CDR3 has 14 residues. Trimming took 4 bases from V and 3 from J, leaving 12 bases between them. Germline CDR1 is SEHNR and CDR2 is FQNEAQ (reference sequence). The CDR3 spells CASSWTALDYGYTF. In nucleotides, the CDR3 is TGTGCCAGCAGCTGGACAGCTTTGGACTATGGCTACACCTTC.

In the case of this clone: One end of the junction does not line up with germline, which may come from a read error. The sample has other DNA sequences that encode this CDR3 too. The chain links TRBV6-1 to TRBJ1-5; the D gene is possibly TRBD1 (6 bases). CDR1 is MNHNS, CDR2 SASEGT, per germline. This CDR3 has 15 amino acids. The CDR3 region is CASTRGGLGNQPQHF. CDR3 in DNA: TGTGCCAGCACGCGGGGGGGGCTAGGCAACCAGCCCCAGCATTTT.

The CDR3 spells CASSSPGLAAGEQYF. CDR3 sequence (DNA): TGTGCCAGCAGCTCGCCGGGACTAGCGGCCGGCGAGCAGTACTTC. The genes are TRBV7-6 and TRBJ2-7; TRBD2 matches at 11 bases. CDR1 is SGHVS, CDR2 FNYEAQ, per germline. With V trimmed by 4 bases and J by 6 bases, 8 bases remained unmatched. The CDR3 length is 15 residues.

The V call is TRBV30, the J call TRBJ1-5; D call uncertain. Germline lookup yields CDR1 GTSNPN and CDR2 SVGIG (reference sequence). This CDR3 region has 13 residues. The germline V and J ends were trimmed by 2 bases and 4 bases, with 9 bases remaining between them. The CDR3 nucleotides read TGTGCCTGGAGTAAACAGCATAATCAGCCCCAGCATTTT. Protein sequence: CAWSKQHNQPQHF. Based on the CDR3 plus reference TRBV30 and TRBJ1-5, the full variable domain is SQTIHQWPATLVQPVGSPLSLECTVEGTSNPNLYWYRQAAGRGLQLLFYSVGIGQISSEVPQNLSASRPQDRQFILSSKKLLLSDSGFYLCAWSKQHNQPQHFGDGTRLSIL.

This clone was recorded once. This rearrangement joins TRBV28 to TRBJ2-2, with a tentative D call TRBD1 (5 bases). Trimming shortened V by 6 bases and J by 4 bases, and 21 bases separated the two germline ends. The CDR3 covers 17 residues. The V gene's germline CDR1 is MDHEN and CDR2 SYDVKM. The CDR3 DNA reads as TGTGCCAGCAGCGATGCCGCGACAGTAATTAGCACCGGGGAGCTGTTTTTT. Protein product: CASSDAATVISTGELFF.

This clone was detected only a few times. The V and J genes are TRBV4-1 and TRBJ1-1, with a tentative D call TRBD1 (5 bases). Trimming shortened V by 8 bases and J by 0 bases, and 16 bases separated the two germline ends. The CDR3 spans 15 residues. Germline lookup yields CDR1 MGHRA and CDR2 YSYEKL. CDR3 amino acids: CASGDWEDMNTEAFF. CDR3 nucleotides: TGCGCCAGCGGCGACTGGGAGGACATGAACACTGAAGCTTTCTTT.

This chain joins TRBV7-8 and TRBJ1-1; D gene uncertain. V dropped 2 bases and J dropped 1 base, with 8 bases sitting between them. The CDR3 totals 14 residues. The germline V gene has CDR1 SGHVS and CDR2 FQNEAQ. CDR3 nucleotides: TGTGCCAGCAGCTTATTAACAGCGAACACTGAAGCTTTCTTT. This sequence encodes CASSLLTANTEAFF.

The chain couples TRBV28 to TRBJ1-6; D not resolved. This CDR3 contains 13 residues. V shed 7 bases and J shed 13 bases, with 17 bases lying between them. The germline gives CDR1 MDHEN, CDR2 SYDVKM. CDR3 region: CASTPRIRDPLHF. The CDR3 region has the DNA TGTGCCAGCACACCTAGGATTAGAGATCCCCTCCACTTT.

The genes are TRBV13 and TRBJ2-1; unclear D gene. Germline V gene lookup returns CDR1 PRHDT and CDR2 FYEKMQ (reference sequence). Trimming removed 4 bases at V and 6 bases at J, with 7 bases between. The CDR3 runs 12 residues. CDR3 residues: CASSSRLNEQFF. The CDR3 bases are TGTGCCAGCAGCTCCCGACTCAATGAGCAGTTCTTC.

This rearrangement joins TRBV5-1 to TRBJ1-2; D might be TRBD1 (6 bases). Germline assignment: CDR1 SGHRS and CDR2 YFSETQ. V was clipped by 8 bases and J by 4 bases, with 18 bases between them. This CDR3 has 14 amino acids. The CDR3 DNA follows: TGCGCCAGTTCGCTCGACAGGCGATCCTATGGCTACACCTTC. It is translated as CASSLDRRSYGYTF. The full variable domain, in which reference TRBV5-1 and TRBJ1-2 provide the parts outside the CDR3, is KAGVTQTPRYLIKTRGQQVTLSCSPISGHRSVSWYQQTPGQGLQFLFEYFSETQRNKGNFPGRFSGRQFSNSRSEMNVSTLELGDSALYLCASSLDRRSYGYTFGSGTRLTVV.